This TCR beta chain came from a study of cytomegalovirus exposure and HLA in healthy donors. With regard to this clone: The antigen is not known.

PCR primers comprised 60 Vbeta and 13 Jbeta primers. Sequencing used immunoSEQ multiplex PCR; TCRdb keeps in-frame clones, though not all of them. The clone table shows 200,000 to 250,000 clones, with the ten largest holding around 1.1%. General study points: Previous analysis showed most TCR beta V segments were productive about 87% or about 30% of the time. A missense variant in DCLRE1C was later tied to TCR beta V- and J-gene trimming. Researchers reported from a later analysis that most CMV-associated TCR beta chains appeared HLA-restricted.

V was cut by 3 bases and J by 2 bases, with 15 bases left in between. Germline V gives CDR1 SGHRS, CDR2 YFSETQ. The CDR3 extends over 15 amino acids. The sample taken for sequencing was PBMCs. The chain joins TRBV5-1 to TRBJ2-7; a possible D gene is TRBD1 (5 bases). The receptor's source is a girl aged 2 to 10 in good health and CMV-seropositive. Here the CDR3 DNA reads TGCGCCAGCAGCTCCCTCCGGACACCTCCCTACGAGCAGTACTTC. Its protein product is CASSSLRTPPYEQYF.